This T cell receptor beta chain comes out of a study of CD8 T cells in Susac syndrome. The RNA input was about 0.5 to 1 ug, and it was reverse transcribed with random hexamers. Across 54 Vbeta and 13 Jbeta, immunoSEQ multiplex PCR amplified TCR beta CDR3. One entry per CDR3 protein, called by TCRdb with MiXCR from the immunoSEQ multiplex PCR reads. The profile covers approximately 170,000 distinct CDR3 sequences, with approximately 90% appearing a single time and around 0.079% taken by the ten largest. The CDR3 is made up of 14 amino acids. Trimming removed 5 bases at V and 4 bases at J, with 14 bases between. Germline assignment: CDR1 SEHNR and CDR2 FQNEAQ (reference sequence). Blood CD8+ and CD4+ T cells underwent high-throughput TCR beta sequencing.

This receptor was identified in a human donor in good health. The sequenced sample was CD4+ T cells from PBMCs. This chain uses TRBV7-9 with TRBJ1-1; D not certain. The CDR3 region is CASSPSQLGTEAFF. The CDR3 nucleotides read TGTGCCAGCAGCCCCAGTCAGCTGGGCACTGAAGCTTTCTTT.